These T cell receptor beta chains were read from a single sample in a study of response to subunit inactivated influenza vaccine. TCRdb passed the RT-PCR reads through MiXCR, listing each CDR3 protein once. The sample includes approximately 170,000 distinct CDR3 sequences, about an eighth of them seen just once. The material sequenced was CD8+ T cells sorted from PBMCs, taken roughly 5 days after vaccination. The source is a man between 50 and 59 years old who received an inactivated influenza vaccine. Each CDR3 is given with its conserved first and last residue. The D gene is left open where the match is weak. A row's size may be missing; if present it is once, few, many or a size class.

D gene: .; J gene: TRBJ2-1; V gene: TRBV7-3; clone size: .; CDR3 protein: CASSLHPHRDKYNEQFF; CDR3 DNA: TGTGCCAGCAGCCTTCACCCACACCGGGACAAGTACAATGAGCAGTTCTTC
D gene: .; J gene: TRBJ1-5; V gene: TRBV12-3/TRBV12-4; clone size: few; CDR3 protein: CASRERGTGQPQHF; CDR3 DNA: TGTGCCAGCAGGGAGAGGGGTACCGGTCAGCCCCAGCATTTT
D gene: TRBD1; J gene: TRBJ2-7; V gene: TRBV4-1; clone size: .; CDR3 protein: CASSQIGGQGPTYEQYF; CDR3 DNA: TGCGCCAGCAGCCAAATCGGGGGACAGGGGCCGACCTACGAGCAGTACTTC
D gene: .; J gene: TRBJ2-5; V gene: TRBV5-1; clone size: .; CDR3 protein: CASSSSWETQYF; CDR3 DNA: TGCGCCAGCAGCTCTTCTTGGGAGACCCAGTACTTC
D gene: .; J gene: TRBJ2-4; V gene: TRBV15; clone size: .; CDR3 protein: CATTLRQRAKNIQYF; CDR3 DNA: TGTGCCACCACCCTAAGGCAGAGAGCCAAAAACATTCAGTACTTC
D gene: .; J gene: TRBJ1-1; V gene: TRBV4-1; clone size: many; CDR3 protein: CASSLWTETEAFF; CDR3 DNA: TGCGCCAGCAGCCTTTGGACAGAGACTGAAGCTTTCTTT
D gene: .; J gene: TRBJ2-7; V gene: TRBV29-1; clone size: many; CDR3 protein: CSVELRLGDYEQYF; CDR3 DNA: TGCAGCGTCGAGCTCCGTCTGGGGGACTACGAGCAGTACTTC
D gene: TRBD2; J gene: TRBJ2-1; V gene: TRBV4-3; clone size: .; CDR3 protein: CASSQDQLAGGFNEQFF; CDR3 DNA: TGCGCCAGCAGCCAAGATCAACTAGCGGGCGGATTTAATGAGCAGTTCTTC
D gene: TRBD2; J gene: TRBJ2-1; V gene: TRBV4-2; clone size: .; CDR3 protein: CAMSPGTSGYNEQFF; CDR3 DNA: TGTGCCATGAGCCCCGGGACTAGCGGATACAATGAGCAGTTCTTC
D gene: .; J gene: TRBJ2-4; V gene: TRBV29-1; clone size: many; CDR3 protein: CSVGAGRDAEGNIQYF; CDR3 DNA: TGCAGCGTTGGGGCAGGGCGGGATGCAGAGGGAAACATTCAGTACTTC
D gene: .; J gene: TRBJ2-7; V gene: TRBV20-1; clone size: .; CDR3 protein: CSARDFIASGSNTAYEQYF; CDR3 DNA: TGCAGTGCTAGAGATTTTATAGCGAGCGGTTCAAATACAGCCTACGAGCAGTACTTC